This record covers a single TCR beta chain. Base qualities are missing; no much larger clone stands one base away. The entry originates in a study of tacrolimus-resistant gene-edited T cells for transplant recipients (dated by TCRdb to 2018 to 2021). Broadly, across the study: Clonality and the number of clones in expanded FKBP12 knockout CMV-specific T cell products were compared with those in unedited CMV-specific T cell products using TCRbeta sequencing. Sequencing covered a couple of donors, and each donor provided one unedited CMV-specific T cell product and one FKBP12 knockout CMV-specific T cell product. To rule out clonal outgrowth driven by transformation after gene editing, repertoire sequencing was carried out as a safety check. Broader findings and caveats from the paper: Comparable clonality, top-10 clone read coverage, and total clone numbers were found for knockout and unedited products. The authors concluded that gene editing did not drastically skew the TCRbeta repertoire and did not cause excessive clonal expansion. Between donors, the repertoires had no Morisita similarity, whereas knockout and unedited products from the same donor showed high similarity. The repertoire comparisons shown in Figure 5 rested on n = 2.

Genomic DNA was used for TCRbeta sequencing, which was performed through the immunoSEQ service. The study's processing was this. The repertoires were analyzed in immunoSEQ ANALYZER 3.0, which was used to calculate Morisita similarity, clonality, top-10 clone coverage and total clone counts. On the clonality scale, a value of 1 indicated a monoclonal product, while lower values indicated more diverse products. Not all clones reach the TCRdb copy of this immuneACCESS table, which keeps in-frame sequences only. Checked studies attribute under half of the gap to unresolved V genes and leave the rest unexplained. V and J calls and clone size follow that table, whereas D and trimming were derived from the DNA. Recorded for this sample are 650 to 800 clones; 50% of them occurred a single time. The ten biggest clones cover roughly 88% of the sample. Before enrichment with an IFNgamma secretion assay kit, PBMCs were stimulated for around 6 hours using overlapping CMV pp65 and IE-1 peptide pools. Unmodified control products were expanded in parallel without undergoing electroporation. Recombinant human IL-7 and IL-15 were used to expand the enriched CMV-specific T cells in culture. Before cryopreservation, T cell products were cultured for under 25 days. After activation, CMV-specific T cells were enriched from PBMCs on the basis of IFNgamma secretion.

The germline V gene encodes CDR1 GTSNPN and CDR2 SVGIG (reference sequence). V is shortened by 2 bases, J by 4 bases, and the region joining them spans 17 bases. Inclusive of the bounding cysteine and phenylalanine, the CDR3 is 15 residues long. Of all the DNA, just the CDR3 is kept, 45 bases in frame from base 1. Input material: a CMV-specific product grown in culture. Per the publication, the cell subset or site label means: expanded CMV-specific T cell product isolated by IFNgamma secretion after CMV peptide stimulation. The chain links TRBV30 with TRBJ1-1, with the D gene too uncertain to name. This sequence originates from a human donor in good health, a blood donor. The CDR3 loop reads CAWSPPVVGSTEAFF. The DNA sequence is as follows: TGTGCCTGGAGTCCCCCCGTTGTTGGTAGCACTGAAGCTTTCTTT.